The 12 T cell receptor beta chains below all came from one sample that was sequenced in a study of cytomegalovirus exposure and HLA in healthy donors. PCR used 60 Vbeta primers and 13 Jbeta primers. Measured with immunoSEQ multiplex PCR; TCRdb has only the in-frame clones, and not every one. The sample holds over 150,000 clones, about 85% seen once. What was sequenced was PBMCs. The source of these receptors is a boy between 2 and 10 years old in good health and CMV-seronegative.

This clone was seen at least ten times. V is TRBV6-5 and J is TRBJ1-1, with TRBD1 matching over 9 bases. The CDR3 is 13 residues long. Trimming at V came to 7 bases and at J to 5 bases, leaving 5 bases not matched to a gene. Germline V gene data show CDR1 as MNHEY and CDR2 as SVGAGI. This chain's CDR3 is CASTSTGGTEAFF. CDR3 nucleotides: TGTGCCAGCACTTCGACAGGGGGGACTGAAGCTTTCTTT.

Concerning this clone: The junction departs from the called germline gene at one end, perhaps through a read error. The chain links TRBV7-9 to TRBJ2-5, with a tentative D call TRBD2 (6 bases). This CDR3 spans 13 amino acids. Germline lookup yields CDR1 SEHNR and CDR2 FQNEAQ (reference sequence). CDR3 nucleotide sequence: TGTTCCAGCAGCTTCGGGGGAAGCGAGACCCAGTACTTC. Its protein product is CSSSFGGSETQYF.

This sequence joins TRBV5-5 and TRBJ2-5; possible D gene TRBD2, 6 bases. CDR1 SGHKS and CDR2 YYEKEE come from the germline V gene (reference sequence). Deletions cut 2 bases from V and 5 bases from J, with 7 bases between. The CDR3 covers 12 residues. CDR3 sequence reads: CASSFREETQYF. CDR3 in DNA: TGTGCCAGCAGCTTTCGGGAGGAGACCCAGTACTTC.

The V and J genes are TRBV6-6 and TRBJ2-2, with D unclear. Germline CDR1 is MNHNY and CDR2 is SVGAGI (reference sequence). The CDR3 is 13 amino acids. Between the trimmed V and J ends, which lost 6 bases and 4 bases, there was a span of 9 bases. CDR3 coding DNA: TGTGCCAGCAGATTTGACACCACCGGGGAGCTGTTTTTT. Protein product: CASRFDTTGELFF.

With respect to this clone: Its ends do not fully match the called genes, so a read error is possible. The chain links TRBV7-9 to TRBJ1-1; the D is unclear. The germline CDR1 and CDR2 sequences are SEHNR and FQNEAQ (reference sequence). The CDR3 loop spans 14 amino acids. In DNA form, the CDR3 reads TGTTCCAGCAACCTAGACCTGCTGAACACTGAAGCTTTCTTT. Amino acids: CSSNLDLLNTEAFF.

The genes are TRBV9 and TRBJ1-5; 7 bases map to TRBD1. The length of the CDR3 is 14 residues. The germline gives CDR1 SGDLS, CDR2 YYNGEE. The junction had 1 base not matched to a gene; V was cut back by 0 bases and J by 4 bases. CDR3 nucleotides: TGTGCCAGCAGCGTAGGGGACAGTAATCAGCCCCAGCATTTT. Amino acid sequence: CASSVGDSNQPQHF.

The rearrangement links TRBV7-8 to TRBJ2-6; TRBD1 matches at 8 bases. The ends lost 4 bases at V and 0 bases at J; junction bases unmatched: 5. Germline V CDR1 and CDR2: SGHVS, FQNEAQ. The CDR3 consists of 17 residues. The CDR3 reads CASSSRTGNSGANVLTF. The CDR3 DNA is TGTGCCAGCAGCTCGAGGACAGGGAACTCTGGGGCCAACGTCCTGACTTTC.

V is TRBV15 and J is TRBJ1-1; 9 bases are shared with TRBD1. This CDR3 has 15 amino acids. Trimming cost V 7 bases and J 0 bases; bases outside gene matches: 6. From germline, CDR1 is LNHNV and CDR2 YYDKDF (reference sequence). DNA of the CDR3: TGTGCCACCAAATCCGACAGGGGGATGAACACTGAAGCTTTCTTT. This codes for CATKSDRGMNTEAFF. The full variable domain, completed using reference TRBV15 and TRBJ1-1, is DAMVIQNPRYQVTQFGKPVTLSCSQTLNHNVMYWYQQKSSQAPKLLFHYYDKDFNNEADTPDNFQSRRPNTSFCFLDIRSPGLGDTAMYLCATKSDRGMNTEAFFGQGTRLTVV.

The chain is built from TRBV25-1 and TRBJ1-1; a weak D match, TRBD1 (5 bases). The V gene's germline CDR1 is MGHDK and CDR2 SYGVNS. Trimming cost V 2 bases and J 10 bases, with 26 bases left between them. The CDR3 has 17 residues. The chain's CDR3 is CASSERPLGPGIGVAFF. The CDR3 DNA follows: TGTGCCAGCAGTGAACGACCCCTTGGCCCAGGGATAGGAGTAGCTTTCTTT.

As for this clone: A read error may account for a junction end that differs from germline. The rearrangement joins TRBV7-9 to TRBJ1-1, with a weak D call TRBD1 (5 bases). Germline values: CDR1 SEHNR, CDR2 FQNEAQ (reference sequence). The CDR3 extends over 19 amino acids. For the CDR3, the DNA is TGTGCCAGCAGCTTACTTACGCCGATTAACTCCGTTGCGGGGGAGTGGGACCCTTTT. The encoded protein is CASSLLTPINSVAGEWDPF.

The chain's CDR3 is CASSSTGQQNQPQHF. The DNA for the CDR3 is TGTGCCAGTAGTTCTACGGGACAGCAAAATCAGCCCCAGCATTTT. The chain joins TRBV19 to TRBJ1-5; 7 nucleotides align to TRBD1. Germline-derived CDR1 and CDR2 are LNHDA and SQIVND (reference sequence). After removal of 5 bases from V and 4 bases from J, the junction contained 8 bases not matched to a gene. The CDR3 totals 15 residues.

This chain connects TRBV5-1 to TRBJ2-5; D is perhaps TRBD1 (6 bases). CDR3 length: 15 amino acids. Germline V gene lookup returns CDR1 SGHRS and CDR2 YFSETQ. The V and J ends lost 4 bases and 9 bases respectively, with 22 bases between them. For the CDR3, the DNA is TGCGCCAGCAGCCCGGAGACAGGTGGGATGGGGGCCCAGTACTTC. It translates to CASSPETGGMGAQYF.